Shown below are 10 T cell receptor beta chains from a single sample sequenced in a study of response to subunit inactivated influenza vaccine. From the RT-PCR reads, TCRdb called clonotypes with MiXCR, one entry per CDR3 protein. The table includes roughly 670,000 distinct CDR3 sequences, about 14% detected once. The sample consisted of PBMCs from blood, taken 14 to 15 days before vaccination. Receptors originate from a man between 45 and 60 years old who received an inactivated influenza vaccine.

The chain employs TRBV10-3 and TRBJ1-3; 11 nucleotides match TRBD1. CDR3 length: 13 amino acids. Trimming at V came to 6 bases and at J to 9 bases, leaving 4 bases not matched to a gene. Germline CDR1 is ENHRY and CDR2 is SYGVKD. The CDR3 sequence is CAIRTGTGGTIYF. CDR3 in DNA: TGTGCCATCAGGACCGGGACAGGGGGCACCATATATTTT.

This clonotype has ten or more counts. This chain connects TRBV29-1 to TRBJ2-7; 9 positions match TRBD2. Germline V gene sequence: CDR1 SQVTM, CDR2 ANQGSEA. The CDR3 spans 18 residues. The V and J ends lost 4 bases and 0 bases, in that order; junction bases with no gene match: 16. CDR3 protein: CSVGGRIAGAGGSYEQYF. The CDR3, as DNA: TGCAGCGTTGGGGGCAGAATAGCGGGGGCGGGAGGCTCCTACGAGCAGTACTTC.

There are a few counts of this clonotype. This chain uses TRBV10-3 with TRBJ1-3, with D maybe TRBD1 (5 bases). The CDR3 contains 16 residues. Per germline, CDR1 ENHRY and CDR2 SYGVKD. The DNA of the CDR3 is TGTGGCTCGGGGCAGGGTACTTTACTGTCTGGAAACACCATATATTTT. The encoded protein is CGSGQGTLLSGNTIYF.

This clonotype has ten or more counts. The V and J genes are TRBV7-9 and TRBJ2-1; the match to TRBD2 covers 11 bases. Germline CDR1 and CDR2: SEHNR and FQNEAQ (reference sequence). This CDR3 is 15 amino acids long. V lost 5 bases to trimming and J lost 5 bases; unmatched junction nucleotides: 5. The CDR3 DNA reads TGTGCCAGCAGCGCTAGCGGGAGGCCAAACAATGAGCAGTTCTTC. Amino acids: CASSASGRPNNEQFF. The full variable domain, with the rest looked up from reference TRBV7-9 and TRBJ2-1, is DTGVSQNPRHKITKRGQNVTFRCDPISEHNRLYWYRQTLGQGPEFLTYFQNEAQLEKSRLLSDRFSAERPKGSFSTLEIQRTEQGDSAMYLCASSASGRPNNEQFFGPGTRLTVL.

This clonotype was observed a few times. The rearrangement joins TRBV28 to TRBJ2-5; a weak D match, TRBD2 (7 bases). This CDR3 comprises 14 residues. Per germline, CDR1 MDHEN and CDR2 SYDVKM. The germline V and J ends were trimmed by 3 bases and 5 bases, with 13 bases remaining between them. CDR3 loop: CASSLRGGLETQYF. Here the CDR3 DNA reads TGTGCCAGCAGTTTGAGGGGGGGTTTGGAGACCCAGTACTTC. Combining the CDR3 with reference TRBV28 and TRBJ2-5 gives the whole variable domain DVKVTQSSRYLVKRTGEKVFLECVQDMDHENMFWYRQDPGLGLRLIYFSYDVKMKEKGDIPEGYSVSREKKERFSLILESASTNQTSMYLCASSLRGGLETQYFGPGTRLLVL.

This clonotype turned up a few times. The chain recombines TRBV6-5 with TRBJ2-1; possibly TRBD2 for D (7 bases). From germline, CDR1 is MNHEY and CDR2 SVGAGI. The CDR3 is 12 amino acids. V was cut by 7 bases and J by 6 bases, with 10 bases left in between. The CDR3, as DNA: TGTGCCAGCAACGGGGGGCTCAATGAGCAGTTCTTC. It yields the protein CASNGGLNEQFF.

The table lists this clonotype with a few counts. The rearrangement joins TRBV3-1 to TRBJ2-7; 9 bases are a match to TRBD1. The CDR3 length is 16 residues. V trimming: 4 bases; J trimming: 5 bases; junction bases outside the gene matches: 12. The V gene's germline CDR1 is LGHDT and CDR2 YNNKEL (reference sequence). CDR3 bases: TGTGCCAGCAGCCGAGTGGGACAGGGCTTCCTCCACGAGCAGTACTTC. Its translation is CASSRVGQGFLHEQYF.

J is TRBJ2-4 and V is TRBV29-1; D is perhaps TRBD1 or TRBD2 (5 bases each). This CDR3 region has 16 residues. Trimming removed 7 bases at V and 3 bases at J, with 22 bases between. Germline-derived CDR1 and CDR2 are SQVTM and ANQGSEA. The CDR3 protein is CSGDRDPLEVKNIQYF. In DNA, the CDR3 is TGCAGCGGTGACCGGGACCCACTGGAGGTCAAAAACATTCAGTACTTC.

V usage is TRBV6-2 or TRBV6-3 and J usage is TRBJ2-2, with 10 bases fitting TRBD1. This CDR3 has 16 residues. V was pared by 4 bases and J by 6 bases, with 8 bases of the junction left unmatched. CDR1 is MNHEY, CDR2 SVGEGT, per germline. CDR3 in DNA: TGTGCCAGCAGTTTAAGACAGGGGGCGCCCCCCGGGGAGCTGTTTTTT. It is translated as CASSLRQGAPPGELFF.

The CDR3 region has the DNA TGTGCCAGCAGCCAACTTCCGAGCTCCTATAATTCACCCCTCCACTTT. This sequence encodes CASSQLPSSYNSPLHF. The genes are TRBV3-1 and TRBJ1-6; D is ambiguous. V lost 2 bases and J lost 0, with 8 bases in between. Germline CDR1 and CDR2: LGHDT and YNNKEL (reference sequence). This CDR3 has 16 residues.